These T cell receptor beta chains were read from a single sample in a study of control samples from healthy donors and cancer patients. Sequencing was performed with immunoSEQ multiplex PCR; in TCRdb, only in-frame clones are kept and a portion is missing. The data show more than 65,000 clones, with roughly 80% seen just once and around 16% held by the top ten. Sequencing used blood. These receptors were obtained from a man aged 50 or older in good health. Both conserved end residues are part of each CDR3. A D gene is named only where the DNA matches it firmly. Clone size is given for some rows only: seen once, a few or many times, or a class if the clone is expanded.

clone size	D gene	V gene	J gene	CDR3 protein
-	-	TRBV7-9	TRBJ2-2	CASSRDGELFF
-	-	TRBV5-1	TRBJ2-1	CASSAGLRTNNEQFF
-	-	TRBV10-1	TRBJ1-1	CASRQNTEAFF
-	TRBD2	TRBV20-1	TRBJ2-1	CSASGRERSYNEQFF
-	-	TRBV11-3	TRBJ2-7	CASRRDGDEQYF
once	TRBD2	TRBV6-5	TRBJ2-3	CASSSSGRVGTDTQYF
-	TRBD1	TRBV27	TRBJ2-1	CASSPYRGIYYNEQFF
-	TRBD1	TRBV19	TRBJ1-1	CASRTGWATEAFF
-	TRBD2	TRBV6-2/TRBV6-3	TRBJ2-5	CASSLSIAGVETQYF
once	TRBD1	TRBV5-5	TRBJ1-2	CASSLAGQTNYGYTF
-	-	TRBV19	TRBJ2-7	CASSIARQGWTYEQYF
-	-	TRBV7-9	TRBJ2-2	CASSMETGELFF
-	-	TRBV27	TRBJ2-7	CASSLARLGSNEQYF
-	TRBD1	TRBV5-1	TRBJ1-5	CASSWTGDQPQHF
few	-	TRBV12-3/TRBV12-4	TRBJ1-5	CASSQGFNQPQHF
-	-	TRBV5-5	TRBJ2-1	CASSGSGSSYNEQFF
-	-	TRBV19	TRBJ1-4	CASSISGSRREKLFF
-	-	TRBV7-9	TRBJ1-1	CASSSFGDTEAFF
-	-	TRBV28	TRBJ1-2	CASSFITDYGYTF
-	-	TRBV28	TRBJ2-6	CASSLFGTGANVLTF
-	TRBD1	TRBV10-3	TRBJ1-2	CAISESLSSGTGDGYTF
-	-	TRBV14	TRBJ2-7	CASSSGRFGSGEQYF
-	TRBD1	TRBV18	TRBJ2-3	CASSRTRGQEFSDTQYF
-	-	TRBV18	TRBJ2-3	CASSPPGGRQTDTQYF
-	-	TRBV7-6	TRBJ2-7	CASSLDGGRGYEQYF
-	TRBD1	TRBV5-1	TRBJ1-1	CASSPGTGPDTEAFF
-	-	TRBV23-1	TRBJ1-1	CASSRRDTEAFF
-	TRBD2	TRBV18	TRBJ2-5	CASSERGKETQYF
-	-	TRBV7-2	TRBJ2-4	CASSLASPEQDRYF
-	-	TRBV7-9	TRBJ1-2	CALARNNGYTF
few	-	TRBV18	TRBJ1-4	CASSPRSGAGEKLFF
few	-	TRBV7-9	TRBJ2-2	CASSLIGAGGELFF
-	-	TRBV5-4	TRBJ1-1	CASSLDRLGAFF
-	-	TRBV7-9	TRBJ2-1	CASSLMGGHNEQFF
-	-	TRBV11-2	TRBJ1-3	CASSSLSGVGNTIYF
-	-	TRBV12-5	TRBJ2-1	CASGLQGLDEQFF
-	-	TRBV10-2	TRBJ2-3	CASSLDGGVLDTQYF
-	-	TRBV27	TRBJ2-1	CASSPRYIRGISNEQFF
-	TRBD2	TRBV7-2	TRBJ2-3	CASSLYRGRVDTQYF
-	-	TRBV5-4	TRBJ2-1	CASSRASYNEQFF
-	-	TRBV30	TRBJ2-1	CAWSLGRFYNEQFF
-	TRBD2	TRBV7-6	TRBJ2-7	CASSPQSGSFYEQYF